This T cell receptor (beta chain) derives from a study of immune cell composition in non-small cell lung cancer (dated by TCRdb to about 2017). Looking at the study overall: Histologic subtype, mostly lung adenocarcinoma or squamous cell carcinoma, was determined with H&E together with p63, CK5, Napsin A and TTF-1 immunohistochemistry. Adaptive Biotechnologies TCR-beta sequencing was carried out on around 35 paired NSCLC tumour and non-adjacent lung specimens, as well as on 26 tumour-only specimens. In supplementary cohort #1, which comprised roughly 10 lung adenocarcinoma cases, paired tumour/lung TCR-beta sequencing was performed and TIL populations were generated so that tumour reactivity could be assessed. A few tumour specimens with TCR-beta data were of rare histological subtypes and were excluded from the subtype comparisons.

A two-step multiplex PCR amplified TCR-beta CDR3 regions from genomic DNA, and the second step of the PCR added Illumina-compatible adaptors. TCR-beta immunosequencing was carried out on an Illumina platform through the commercial immunoSEQ service. On the study's bioinformatics: Repertoires were summarised as Top 10 Clones, the percentage of T-cell templates from the ten most frequent sequences, and productive clonality. Productive clonality ranged from 0 to 1, with 1 indicating a monoclonal population. Using log10 scatter plots, tumour-associated clones were identified as sequences that made up at least 0.1% of tumour T-cell templates yet were absent from the matched non-adjacent lung. Two-group comparisons used Student's t-tests, stages used ANOVA, and relationships used linear regression, analysed in GraphPad Prism7 and R. This immuneACCESS table, as held by TCRdb, lists in-frame sequences with V and J called but not all clones. Of the missing ones, under half trace to an unresolved V gene in checked studies; the others have no known cause. The D gene and trimming were derived from the DNA, and the V and J assignments and clone size from that table. This sample lists more than 3,500 clones; over 60% were detected once. The ten largest clonotypes hold 8.5% to 10% of the sample.

With respect to this clone: Its cognate antigen has yet to be identified. Base qualities were left out, and no much larger clone turns up one base away.

The CDR3 sequence holds 14 residues, the cysteine and phenylalanine included. Only CDR3 DNA remains: 42 bases, in frame from the first base. Trimming costs V 0 bases and J 7 bases, and their ends lie 13 bases apart. The germline V gene sets CDR1 to SGHDT and CDR2 to YYEEEE. Study-wide findings and limitations: No significant correlation was found between smoking pack-years and tumour TCR-beta clonality. In under 13 adenocarcinoma cases, maximal tumour-associated clone frequency correlated strongly with TIL tumour reactivity, whereas overall clonality did not. Nearly half of NSCLC cases had tumour-associated clones >0.5%, with 75% of squamous carcinomas showing such clones compared with approximately 30% of adenocarcinomas. Only 9 to 10 cases were included in the reactivity cohort, and sequence sharing between tumour-reactive clones and the dominant in vivo tumour-associated clones was not shown.

Normal lung samples were non-adjacent lung tissue taken as far from the tumour as possible, at least 3 cm away, from the same patient. Frozen aliquots of unsorted single-cell suspensions were used for genomic DNA extraction with the QIAamp DNA kit. Tissues arrived within 2 hours of resection and were immediately processed into single-cell suspensions. Tissue was mechanically dissociated and enzymatically digested with DNase I, collagenase I and hyaluronidase for around 27 minutes at 37 °C, then filtered and RBC-lysed. This receptor was taken from a human donor with non-small cell lung cancer. The chain was built from TRBV5-6 and TRBJ2-5, with the D gene call left open. Sequenced input: non-adjacent lung tissue. The CDR3 reads as follows: CASSLGAGPATQYF. The DNA reads as follows: TGTGCCAGCAGCTTGGGGGCCGGACCTGCGACCCAGTACTTC.